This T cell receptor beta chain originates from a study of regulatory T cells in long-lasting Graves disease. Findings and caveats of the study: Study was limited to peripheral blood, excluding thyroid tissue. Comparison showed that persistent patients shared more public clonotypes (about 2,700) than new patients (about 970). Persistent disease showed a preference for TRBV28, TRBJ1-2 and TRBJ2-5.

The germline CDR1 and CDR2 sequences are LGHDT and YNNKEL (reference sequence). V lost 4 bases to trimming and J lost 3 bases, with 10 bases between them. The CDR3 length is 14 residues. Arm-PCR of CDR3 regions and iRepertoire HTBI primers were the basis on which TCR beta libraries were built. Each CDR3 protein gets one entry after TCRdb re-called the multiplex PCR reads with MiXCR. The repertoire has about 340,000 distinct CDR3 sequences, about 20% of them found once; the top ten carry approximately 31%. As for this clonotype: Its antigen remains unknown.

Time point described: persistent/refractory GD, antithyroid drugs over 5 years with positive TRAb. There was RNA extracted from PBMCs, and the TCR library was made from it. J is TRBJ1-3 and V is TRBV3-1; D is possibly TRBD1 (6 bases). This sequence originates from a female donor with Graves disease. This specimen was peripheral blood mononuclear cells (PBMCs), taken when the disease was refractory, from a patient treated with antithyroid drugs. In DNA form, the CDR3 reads TGTGCCAGCAGCCTTGGGACATTTGGAAACACCATATATTTT. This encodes CASSLGTFGNTIYF.